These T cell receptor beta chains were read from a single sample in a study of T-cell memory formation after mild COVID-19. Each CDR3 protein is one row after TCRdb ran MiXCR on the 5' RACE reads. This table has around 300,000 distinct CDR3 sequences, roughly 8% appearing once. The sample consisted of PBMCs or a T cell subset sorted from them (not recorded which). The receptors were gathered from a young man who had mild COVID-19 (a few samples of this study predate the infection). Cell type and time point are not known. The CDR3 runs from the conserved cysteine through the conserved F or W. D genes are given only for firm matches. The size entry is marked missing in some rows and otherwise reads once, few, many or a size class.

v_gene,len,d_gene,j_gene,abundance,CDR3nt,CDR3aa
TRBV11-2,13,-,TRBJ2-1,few,TGTGCCAGCAGCTTAGATAGGGAAGGTGAGCAGTTCTTC,CASSLDREGEQFF
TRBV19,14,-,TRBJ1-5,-,TGTGCCAGTAGACCCGCAGGGGTAGGGCAGCCCCAGCATTTT,CASRPAGVGQPQHF
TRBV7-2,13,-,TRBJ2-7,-,TGTGCCAGCAGCTTACCCCCGTCCTCTCCCGGTGACTTC,CASSLPPSSPGDF
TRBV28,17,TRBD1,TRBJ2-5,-,TGTGCCAGCAGGGCCGCACCCAGGGGGCGAGGGGAAGAGACCCAGTACTTC,CASRAAPRGRGEETQYF
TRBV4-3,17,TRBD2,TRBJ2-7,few,TGCGCCAGCAGCCAAGCCAAGATAGCGGGAGGCTCCTACGAGCAGTACTTC,CASSQAKIAGGSYEQYF
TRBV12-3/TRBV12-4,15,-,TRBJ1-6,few,TGTGCCAGCAGCTCTCATCCTATGGTGGATTCACCCCTCCACTTT,CASSSHPMVDSPLHF
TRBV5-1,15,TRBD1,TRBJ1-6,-,TGCGCCAGCAGCTCGCCGGACAGGGGGGATTCACCCCTCCACTTT,CASSSPDRGDSPLHF
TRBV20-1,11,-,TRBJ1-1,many,TGCAGTGCTAGAGATAGGGCTGAAGCTTTCTTT,CSARDRAEAFF
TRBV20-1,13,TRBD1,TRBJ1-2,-,TGCAGTGCTAGGCTGGGACAGGGGTATGGCTACACCTTC,CSARLGQGYGYTF
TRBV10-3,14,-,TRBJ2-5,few,TGTGCCATCAGTGAAGGGCAGTTCCAAGAGACCCAGTACTTC,CAISEGQFQETQYF
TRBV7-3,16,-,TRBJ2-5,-,TGTGCCAGCAGCTTATTCGGCAGGGTAGCAGAAGAGACCCAGTACTTC,CASSLFGRVAEETQYF
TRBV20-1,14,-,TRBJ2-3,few,TGCAGTGCTAGTGGAGGGGGGCGCACAGATACGCAGTATTTT,CSASGGGRTDTQYF
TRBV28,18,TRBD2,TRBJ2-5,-,TGTGCCAGCAGTTTAAGGGTAGCGGGGGGCGCCTTCCAAGAGACCCAGTACTTC,CASSLRVAGGAFQETQYF
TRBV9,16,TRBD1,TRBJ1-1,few,TGTGCCAGCAGCGTCGGGACAGTTCTTATGAACACTGAAGCTTTCTTT,CASSVGTVLMNTEAFF
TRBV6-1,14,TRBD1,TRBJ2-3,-,TGTGCCAACTCCAGGGGGCCGTCTGCAGATACGCAGTATTTT,CANSRGPSADTQYF
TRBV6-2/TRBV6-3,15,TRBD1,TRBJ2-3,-,TGTGCCAGCAGTTATGTAGGACAGGGGGCCGATACGCAGTATTTT,CASSYVGQGADTQYF
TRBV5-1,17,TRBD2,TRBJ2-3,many,TGCGCCAGCAGCGCCTGGACTAGCGGCTCTAGCACAGATACGCAGTATTTT,CASSAWTSGSSTDTQYF
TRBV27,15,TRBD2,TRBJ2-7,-,TGTGCCAGCAGTTTACAAAGCGGGGGACCCTACGAGCAGTACTTC,CASSLQSGGPYEQYF
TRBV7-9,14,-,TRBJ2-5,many,TGTGCCAGCAGCACCTCCGGGACCCCGGAGACCCAGTACTTC,CASSTSGTPETQYF
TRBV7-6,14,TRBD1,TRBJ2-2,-,TGTGCCGGGACAGGGGGCGCGGGCACCGGGGAGCTGTTTTTT,CAGTGGAGTGELFF
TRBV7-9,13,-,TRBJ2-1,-,TGTGCCAGCAGCTCGCGACAGTACAATGAGCAGTTCTTC,CASSSRQYNEQFF
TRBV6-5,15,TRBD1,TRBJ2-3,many,TGTGCCAGCAGTCGACGACAGGGATCCACAGATACGCAGTATTTT,CASSRRQGSTDTQYF
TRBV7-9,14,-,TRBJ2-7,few,TGTGCCAGCAGCTCGAGCCTCCTCCGCTACGAGCAGTACTTC,CASSSSLLRYEQYF
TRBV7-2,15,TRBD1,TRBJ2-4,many,TGTGCCAGCAGCAACCCGACAGGGGGATTAAACATTCAGTACTTC,CASSNPTGGLNIQYF
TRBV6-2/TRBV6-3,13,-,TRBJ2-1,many,TGTGCCACCAGAAACAGGGCATCCAATGAGCAGTTCTTC,CATRNRASNEQFF
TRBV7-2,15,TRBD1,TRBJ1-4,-,TGTGCCAGCAGCCCATCACAGGGGGCGTATGAAAAACTGTTTTTT,CASSPSQGAYEKLFF
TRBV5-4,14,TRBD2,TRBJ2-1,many,TGTGCCAGCAACTCTGCGGGGGTCTTCAATGAGCAGTTCTTC,CASNSAGVFNEQFF